This entry lists 28 T cell receptor beta chains sequenced from one sample in a study of T cell responses to AZD1222 COVID-19 vaccine. TCRdb's copy holds only in-frame clones and misses some; the assay was immunoSEQ multiplex PCR. The data contain approximately 140,000 clones, about 92% of them singletons. The source material was peripheral blood, sampled on day 0 of AZD1222 vaccination. The receptors come from an adult in good health.

This clone was picked up a small number of times. J is TRBJ1-1 and V is TRBV5-1; D may be TRBD1 (6 bases). Between the trimmed V and J ends, which lost 6 bases and 3 bases, there was a span of 24 bases. The CDR3 spans 17 residues. CDR1 is SGHRS, CDR2 YFSETQ, per germline. The CDR3 loop is CASIPGLGAKADTEAFF. The DNA for the CDR3 is TGCGCCAGCATCCCTGGGTTGGGGGCCAAGGCTGACACTGAAGCTTTCTTT.

The chain recombines TRBV19 with TRBJ1-5, with D unresolved. V was shortened by 9 bases and J by 0 bases, with 12 bases between the two germline ends. CDR3 length: 14 residues. The germline V gene encodes CDR1 LNHDA and CDR2 SQIVND (reference sequence). This CDR3 is CASQTQYSNQPQHF. CDR3 DNA: TGTGCCAGCCAGACACAGTATAGCAATCAGCCCCAGCATTTT.

The J gene is TRBJ2-3, the V gene TRBV3-1 (or the pseudogene TRBV3-2); 12 positions match TRBD2. This CDR3 is 15 amino acids long. With V trimmed by 0 bases and J by 8 bases, 3 bases remained unmatched. Germline CDR1 LGHDT, CDR2 YNNKEL (reference sequence). CDR3 amino acids: CASSQDPSGRVTQYF. Written as DNA, the CDR3 is TGTGCCAGCAGCCAAGATCCTAGCGGGAGGGTTACGCAGTATTTT.

The CDR3 spells CASSETSGSGTQYF. Here the CDR3 DNA reads TGTGCCAGCAGTGAAACTAGCGGGTCGGGGACCCAGTACTTC. The rearrangement joins TRBV6-4 to TRBJ2-5, with 9 bases matching TRBD2. Germline trimming cut 3 bases from V and 7 bases from J; bases unmatched to any gene: 6. This CDR3 comprises 14 residues. In germline, CDR1 is MRHNA, CDR2 SNTAGT.

In this sample, this clone turned up once. The rearrangement links TRBV19 to TRBJ2-5, with D uncertain. This CDR3 comprises 13 residues. Per germline, CDR1 LNHDA and CDR2 SQIVND (reference sequence). The V and J ends lost 1 base and 5 bases respectively, with 8 bases between them. This CDR3 reads CASSIAVRETQYF. CDR3 nucleotides: TGTGCCAGTAGTATAGCTGTGCGGGAGACCCAGTACTTC.

This sequence joins TRBV7-9 and TRBJ1-6; a possible D gene is TRBD1 (6 bases). Germline V gene sequence: CDR1 SEHNR, CDR2 FQNEAQ (reference sequence). The CDR3 extends over 12 amino acids. This CDR3 reads CASRGLDSPLHF. The DNA of the CDR3 is TGTGCTTCCCGGGGGCTAGATTCACCCCTCCACTTT.

This chain uses TRBV5-1 with TRBJ2-5, with a possible D match to TRBD1 (5 bases). The CDR3 is 15 residues long. Germline CDR1 reads SGHRS; CDR2 reads YFSETQ. Deletions cut 0 bases from V and 5 bases from J, with 14 bases between. CDR3 protein: CASSLAPGSSETQYF. CDR3 nucleotides: TGCGCCAGCAGCTTGGCCCCAGGGTCCAGCGAGACCCAGTACTTC.

The chain is built from TRBV6-1 and TRBJ1-2, with 8 bases aligning to TRBD1. Unmatched junction bases numbered 10, after V lost 0 bases and J lost 10 bases. This CDR3 contains 15 residues. Germline V gene lookup returns CDR1 MNHNS and CDR2 SASEGT. This CDR3 reads CASSEAQRTGRAYTF. The CDR3 DNA reads as TGTGCCAGCAGTGAAGCGCAAAGGACAGGGAGGGCCTACACCTTC.

The chain uses TRBV12-5 and TRBJ2-5; 11 bases line up with TRBD2. The CDR3 is made up of 17 amino acids. Germline CDR1 LGHNT, CDR2 FRNRAP. The V and J ends lost 1 base and 0 bases, in that order; junction bases with no gene match: 4. CDR3: CASGLGGLAGYQETQYF. The CDR3 DNA sequence: TGTGCTAGTGGTTTGGGAGGACTAGCGGGTTACCAAGAGACCCAGTACTTC.

The chain has TRBV7-6 and TRBJ1-1; 11 bases match TRBD1. CDR3 length: 16 amino acids. V shed 0 bases, J shed 1 base, and the junction held 1 base outside the gene matches. Germline CDR1 and CDR2: SGHVS and FNYEAQ. The CDR3 sequence: CASSLAGQGENTEAFF. The CDR3 coding sequence is TGTGCCAGCAGCTTAGCGGGACAGGGGGAGAACACTGAAGCTTTCTTT.

The gene calls are TRBV7-8 and TRBJ2-7, with 7 nucleotides matching TRBD2. J gave up 4 bases and V 0 bases, and 0 bases lay outside the gene matches. CDR1 SGHVS and CDR2 FQNEAQ come from the germline V gene. This CDR3 contains 13 residues. CDR3 nucleotide sequence: TGTGCCAGCAGCTTAGCGGGGGGGTACGAGCAGTACTTC. This translates into CASSLAGGYEQYF. Using reference TRBV7-8 and TRBJ2-7 for the parts outside the CDR3, the full variable domain is GAGVSQSPRYKVAKRGQDVALRCDPISGHVSLFWYQQALGQGPEFLTYFQNEAQLDKSGLPSDRFFAERPEGSVSTLKIQRTQQEDSAVYLCASSLAGGYEQYFGPGTRLTVT.

The chain recombines TRBV18 with TRBJ1-3; D is ambiguous. V was pared by 2 bases and J by 0 bases, with 8 bases between. The CDR3 sequence is 15 residues long. Germline assignment: CDR1 KGHSH and CDR2 LQKENI. The CDR3 region is CASSPEASSGNTIYF. For the CDR3, the DNA is TGTGCCAGCTCACCAGAGGCGAGCTCTGGAAACACCATATATTTT. The whole variable domain, remainder taken from reference TRBV18 and TRBJ1-3, is NAGVMQNPRHLVRRRGQEARLRCSPMKGHSHVYWYRQLPEEGLKFMVYLQKENIIDESGMPKERFSAEFPKEGPSILRIQQVVRGDSAAYFCASSPEASSGNTIYFGEGSWLTVV.

The chain links TRBV27 to TRBJ2-2; 7 bases are shared with TRBD2. This CDR3 spans 17 amino acids. V shed 0 bases, J shed 8 bases, and the junction held 12 bases outside the gene matches. In germline, CDR1 is MNHEY, CDR2 SMNVEV (reference sequence). The CDR3 reads CASSLSFSGALVGELFF. The CDR3 DNA sequence: TGTGCCAGCAGTTTATCATTCAGCGGGGCCCTCGTAGGGGAGCTGTTTTTT.

The chain is built from TRBV11-2 and TRBJ1-6; D is ambiguous. The ends were cut back, 5 bases at V and 8 bases at J, with 16 bases in the middle. CDR1 SGHAT and CDR2 FQNNGV come from the germline V gene. This CDR3 has 15 residues. DNA for the CDR3: TGTGCCAGCAGCCTCGCCGGACCCTGGGATTCACCCCTCCACTTT. Amino acids: CASSLAGPWDSPLHF.

The rearrangement uses TRBV2 and TRBJ1-2; 10 nucleotides align to TRBD1. J was trimmed by 7 bases and V by 3 bases; bases with no gene match: 5. The CDR3 contains 14 residues. CDR1 SNHLY and CDR2 FYNNEI come from the germline V gene. For the CDR3, the DNA is TGTGCCAGCAGTGACGGGGGACAGGGGTCTGGCTACACCTTC. This sequence encodes CASSDGGQGSGYTF.

This chain links TRBV9 with TRBJ2-3; D call uncertain. The ends were cut back, 4 bases at V and 2 bases at J, with 2 bases in the middle. The CDR3 is 11 amino acids. From germline, CDR1 is SGDLS and CDR2 YYNGEE. The CDR3: CASSSTDTQYF. The CDR3 DNA follows: TGTGCCAGCAGCTCCACAGATACGCAGTATTTT.

The chain is built from TRBV12-5 and TRBJ1-1; D is unclear. CDR1 is LGHNT and CDR2 is FRNRAP in the germline V gene. The CDR3 is 11 amino acids. The ends were cut back, 3 bases at V and 10 bases at J, with 9 bases in the middle. The CDR3: CASGFSDGAFF. The CDR3 region has the DNA TGTGCTAGTGGTTTTTCCGACGGAGCTTTCTTT.

This chain links TRBV7-2 with TRBJ2-7; 9 bases match TRBD2. Germline trimming cut 7 bases from V and 3 bases from J; bases unmatched to any gene: 7. Germline assignment: CDR1 SGHTA and CDR2 FQGNSA. The CDR3 contains 14 residues. The CDR3 is CASTPGTSLYEQYF. DNA for the CDR3: TGTGCCAGCACCCCCGGGACTAGCCTCTACGAGCAGTACTTC.

This sequence joins TRBV6-5 and TRBJ1-1; possibly TRBD1 for D (5 bases). The V gene's germline CDR1 is MNHEY and CDR2 SVGAGI. V lost 5 bases to trimming and J lost 1 base, with 8 bases between them. The CDR3 spans 13 residues. CDR3 protein: CASSRGENTEAFF. In nucleotides, the CDR3 is TGTGCCAGCAGTAGGGGAGAGAACACTGAAGCTTTCTTT.

V is TRBV2 and J is TRBJ1-1; 8 bases line up with TRBD1. CDR3 length equals 14 residues. CDR1 SNHLY and CDR2 FYNNEI come from the germline V gene. Germline trimming cut 6 bases from V and 4 bases from J; bases unmatched to any gene: 7. The CDR3 here is CASREIGQGTEAFF. In DNA, the CDR3 is TGTGCCAGCAGAGAAATTGGACAGGGCACTGAAGCTTTCTTT.

The CDR3 nucleotides read TGTGCCAGCAGCCGGGACAGCTATGGCTACACCTTC. Amino acid sequence: CASSRDSYGYTF. The chain is built from TRBV6-5 and TRBJ1-2; 7 positions match TRBD1. Germline loops: CDR1 MNHEY, CDR2 SVGAGI. The V segment lost 6 bases and the J segment 4 bases; nucleotides outside the gene matches: 2. The CDR3 runs 12 residues.

This chain links TRBV27 with TRBJ1-2; D ambiguous. Deletions cut 5 bases from V and 6 bases from J, with 13 bases between. The CDR3 covers 13 residues. The V gene's germline CDR1 is MNHEY and CDR2 SMNVEV (reference sequence). The CDR3 sequence is CASSRLWWDGYTF. CDR3 nucleotides: TGTGCCAGCAGTCGGCTTTGGTGGGATGGCTACACCTTC.

The chain is built from TRBV7-9 and TRBJ2-6; TRBD1 agrees at 8 bases. The CDR3 is made up of 16 amino acids. After removal of 5 bases from V and 2 bases from J, the junction contained 5 bases not matched to a gene. Germline lookup yields CDR1 SEHNR and CDR2 FQNEAQ (reference sequence). CDR3 bases: TGTGCCAGCAGCCAGACAGGGGCTACTGGGGCCAACGTCCTGACTTTC. This translates into CASSQTGATGANVLTF.

The rearrangement uses TRBV7-8 and TRBJ2-7; D could derive from TRBD1 or TRBD2 (5 bases each). The CDR3 loop spans 14 amino acids. V lost 5 bases and J 0 bases, leaving 11 bases between the germline ends. Germline assignment: CDR1 SGHVS and CDR2 FQNEAQ. The CDR3 sequence is CASSREGSSYEQYF. The DNA for the CDR3 is TGTGCCAGCAGCCGTGAGGGGTCCTCCTACGAGCAGTACTTC.

The chain links TRBV14 to TRBJ1-1, with D possibly matching TRBD1 (5 bases). Germline assignment: CDR1 SGHDN and CDR2 FVKESK. The V end lost 5 bases, the J end lost 0 bases, and 7 bases lay between the germline ends. The CDR3 has 13 residues. CDR3 in amino acids: CASSGGLNTEAFF. The DNA of the CDR3 is TGTGCCAGCAGCGGGGGTCTGAACACTGAAGCTTTCTTT.

J is TRBJ1-5 and V is TRBV19; no definite D call. This CDR3 is built from 14 residues. Trimming stripped 5 bases from V and 5 bases from J, with 13 bases between. Germline V gives CDR1 LNHDA, CDR2 SQIVND (reference sequence). In nucleotides, the CDR3 is TGTGCCAGTAGTGTCCCCGGAGCTCATCAGCCCCAGCATTTT. Protein product: CASSVPGAHQPQHF.

The V and J genes are TRBV27 and TRBJ1-6; the D gene is possibly TRBD1 (5 bases). The CDR3 is 14 amino acids. Germline loops: CDR1 MNHEY, CDR2 SMNVEV (reference sequence). Between the trimmed V and J ends, which lost 7 bases and 7 bases, there was a span of 14 bases. The CDR3 sequence: CASTMGRLNSPLHF. CDR3 sequence (DNA): TGTGCCAGCACCATGGGACGCCTCAATTCACCCCTCCACTTT.

This chain connects TRBV6-5 to TRBJ1-5, with TRBD1 identical over 7 bases. The CDR3 length is 13 residues. The V gene end was trimmed by 6 bases and the J gene end by 5 bases; junction bases not matched to a gene: 4. Per the germline V gene, CDR1 is MNHEY and CDR2 is SVGAGI. The CDR3 spells CASSRDSHQPQHF. The CDR3 DNA reads TGTGCCAGCAGCCGGGACAGTCATCAGCCCCAGCATTTT.